A single sample gave rise to the 9 T cell receptor beta chains below, sequenced in a study of blood T cell repertoires in COVID-19. TCRdb's copy holds only in-frame clones and misses some; the assay was immunoSEQ multiplex PCR. The data show about 98,000 clones, about nine tenths seen once. The specimen sequenced was peripheral blood. The receptor set was obtained from a man aged 45 to 65 with acute or convalescent COVID-19.

This rearrangement joins TRBV5-4 to TRBJ2-3; the D is unclear. Germline CDR1 reads SGHNT; CDR2 reads YYREEE (reference sequence). This CDR3 spans 14 amino acids. Trimming took off 0 bases at V and 2 bases at J, with 7 bases between the two ends. The CDR3 nucleotides read TGTGCCAGCAGCTTGGGACAAGACACAGATACGCAGTATTTT. It yields the protein CASSLGQDTDTQYF.

The CDR3 DNA reads TGTGCCAGCCACGCGGCTAGCGGGAGTTACGAGCAGTACTTC. Protein: CASHAASGSYEQYF. The rearrangement uses TRBV6-6 and TRBJ2-7; 10 bases are a match to TRBD2. The J segment lost 4 bases and the V segment lost 8 bases, leaving 8 bases of the junction unmatched. CDR1 and CDR2 from the germline V gene are MNHNY and SVGAGI (reference sequence). There are 14 residues in the CDR3.

The rearrangement uses TRBV7-8 and TRBJ2-7; tentative D call: TRBD1 (6 bases). CDR3 length equals 15 residues. CDR1 and CDR2 (germline): SGHVS, FQNEAQ. V dropped 1 base and J dropped 2 bases, with 12 bases sitting between them. The CDR3 nucleotides are TGTGCCAGCAGCTTAGAGCGGACAGTAACCTACGAGCAGTACTTC. Translation: CASSLERTVTYEQYF.

The chain couples TRBV5-8 to TRBJ1-5; 8 bases align to TRBD1. This CDR3 region has 16 residues. Trimming cost V 2 bases and J 4 bases; bases outside gene matches: 8. Germline CDR1 is SGHTS and CDR2 is YDEGEE. CDR3 coding DNA: TGTGCCAGCAGCTTAGAACAGGGGGTTGGAAATCAGCCCCAGCATTTT. This translates into CASSLEQGVGNQPQHF.

This chain joins TRBV10-3 and TRBJ2-1; TRBD2 aligns across 8 bases. V gave up 4 bases and J gave up 2 bases; unmatched junction bases: 10. The V gene's germline CDR1 is ENHRY and CDR2 SYGVKD. The CDR3 covers 17 residues. DNA for the CDR3: TGTGCCATCAGTGGGGCGGAAACGGGAGGGCCCTACAATGAGCAGTTCTTC. Translating it yields CAISGAETGGPYNEQFF.

This clone came up once. The chain carries TRBV4-2 and TRBJ2-7; D possibly corresponds to TRBD1 (6 bases). V gave up 1 base and J gave up 5 bases, with 9 bases separating them. The germline V gene has CDR1 LGHNA and CDR2 YNFKEQ. The CDR3 is made up of 13 amino acids. The CDR3, as DNA: TGTGCCAGCAGCCAAGGTAGGACAGACGAGCAGTACTTC. Protein sequence: CASSQGRTDEQYF.

This clone has only one observation. The chain is built from TRBV24-1 and TRBJ1-4; tentative D call: TRBD1 (6 bases). The CDR3 sequence is 16 residues long. CDR1 KGHDR and CDR2 SFDVKD come from the germline V gene. V was cut by 4 bases and J by 4 bases, with 15 bases left in between. The CDR3 nucleotides are TGTGCCACCAGTGACCTAGTACAGGGCGGTAATGAAAAACTGTTTTTT. Its translation: CATSDLVQGGNEKLFF.

The rearrangement uses TRBV25-1 and TRBJ1-2, with 7 nucleotides matching TRBD1. V gave up 1 base and J gave up 7 bases; unmatched junction bases: 6. CDR3 length equals 14 residues. CDR1 and CDR2 from the germline V gene are MGHDK and SYGVNS. The CDR3 bases are TGTGCCAGCAGTGAATCTGAGGGGGCGTCTGGCTACACCTTC. This translates into CASSESEGASGYTF.

J is TRBJ1-2 and V is TRBV9, with 9 bases identical to TRBD1. Germline CDR1 and CDR2: SGDLS and YYNGEE. V dropped 4 bases and J dropped 8; count of bases not matched to a gene: 6. The CDR3 has 13 amino acids. The CDR3 region is CASSSRDRAGYTF. Here the CDR3 DNA reads TGTGCCAGCAGCTCCCGGGACAGGGCCGGCTACACCTTC.